Listed here are 20 T cell receptor beta chains from one sample, sequenced in a study of human T cells and chemical hapten exposure. MiXCR was run by TCRdb on the RACE reads, yielding one entry per CDR3 protein. Counted here are more than 50,000 distinct CDR3 sequences, approximately 7% occurring once; the ten biggest clones make up 1.5% to 2%. Time point meaning: pre-sensitization, week 0. Noted treatment: therapeutic diphenylcyclopropenone sensitization with weekly scalp DPC. The source was whole blood, collected in connection with sensitization to the hapten diphenylcyclopropenone (DPC). The source is a woman aged 25 to 39 with alopecia areata. Some clones in this sample may be carry-over from other donors' samples.

There are many counts of this clonotype. The gene calls are TRBV15 and TRBJ1-1; D ambiguous. V was shortened by 5 bases and J by 3 bases, with 7 bases between the two germline ends. This CDR3 is built from 12 residues. Germline V lookup: CDR1 LNHNV, CDR2 YYDKDF (reference sequence). The CDR3 reads CATSRADTEAFF. CDR3 nucleotides: TGTGCCACCAGCCGAGCGGACACTGAAGCTTTCTTT.

The chain carries TRBV6-6 and TRBJ2-2; D remains unclear. Per the germline V gene, CDR1 is MNHNY and CDR2 is SVGAGI (reference sequence). Trimming pared 2 bases from V and 5 bases from J, leaving 3 bases between. The length of the CDR3 is 12 residues. The CDR3 region is CASSYHTGELFF. DNA for the CDR3: TGTGCCAGCAGTTACCATACCGGGGAGCTGTTTTTT.

Many counts were recorded for this clonotype. The J gene is TRBJ2-1, the V gene TRBV20-1; 10 bases line up with TRBD2. V dropped 5 bases and J dropped 5; count of bases not matched to a gene: 15. CDR1 is DFQATT, CDR2 SNEGSKA, per germline (reference sequence). The CDR3 has 17 residues. As DNA, the CDR3 is TGCAGTGCTCCTAACCCCACCCTAGCGGGGGTGAACAATGAGCAGTTCTTC. Translated, it gives CSAPNPTLAGVNNEQFF.

This clonotype was seen ten or more times. The rearrangement links TRBV6-6 to TRBJ1-1, with 7 bases lining up with TRBD1. The V gene's germline CDR1 is MNHNY and CDR2 SVGAGI (reference sequence). V dropped 6 bases and J dropped 2; count of bases not matched to a gene: 3. This CDR3 contains 13 residues. CDR3 protein: CASRTGVNTEAFF. In DNA, the CDR3 is TGTGCCAGCAGAACAGGGGTAAACACTGAAGCTTTCTTT.

The V call is TRBV20-1, the J call TRBJ2-1, with a tentative D call TRBD1 (5 bases). The length of the CDR3 is 14 residues. The ends were cut back, 3 bases at V and 8 bases at J, with 17 bases in the middle. Germline CDR1 and CDR2: DFQATT and SNEGSKA (reference sequence). The CDR3 loop is CSASGAKSLDEQFF. The CDR3 DNA follows: TGCAGTGCTAGTGGGGCGAAGAGTCTGGATGAGCAGTTCTTC.

The chain joins TRBV18 to TRBJ1-5; weak D call: TRBD1 (5 bases). V lost 3 bases and J lost 3, with 12 bases in between. Germline CDR1 is KGHSH and CDR2 is LQKENI. The CDR3 is 15 amino acids. Here the CDR3 reads CASSPRGQLNQPQHF. The DNA of the CDR3 is TGTGCCAGCTCACCCCGGGGCCAACTCAATCAGCCCCAGCATTTT.

This clonotype was detected ten times or more. The chain carries TRBV12-3 or TRBV12-4 and TRBJ1-6; D is undetermined. The CDR3 contains 15 residues. V lost 5 bases and J lost 7, with 15 bases in between. CDR3 loop: CASSPNDGTNSPLHF. The CDR3 DNA reads TGTGCCAGCAGTCCCAACGACGGAACCAATTCACCCCTCCACTTT.

In this sample, this clonotype turned up a few times. A read error may be the cause here, since a much bigger clone is one base away. The chain is built from TRBV12-3 or TRBV12-4 and TRBJ2-5; D gene uncertain. The CDR3 length is 18 residues. Trimming removed 1 base from V and 5 bases from J, with 23 bases in between. The DNA for the CDR3 is TGTGCCAGCAGTTTAGTTGGACCAGGCGTGTATGGTTCGGAGACCCAGTACTTC. Translating it yields CASSLVGPGVYGSETQYF.

This clonotype has ten or more counts. The chain employs TRBV20-1 and TRBJ1-4; possible D gene TRBD1, 6 bases. The CDR3 has 14 residues. Germline CDR1 is DFQATT and CDR2 is SNEGSKA (reference sequence). Trimming took 2 bases from V and 10 from J, leaving 17 bases between them. CDR3 DNA: TGCAGTGCTAGAATAACCGGGGGGCCGGGAAAACTGTTTTTT. It translates to CSARITGGPGKLFF.

This clonotype was counted ten times or more. CDR3 amino acids: CASSLDSGGNQPQHF. The CDR3 nucleotides are TGCGCCAGCAGCTTGGACTCAGGGGGCAATCAGCCCCAGCATTTT. The chain recombines TRBV5-1 with TRBJ1-5; D perhaps matches TRBD1 (6 bases). The length of the CDR3 is 15 residues. Per the germline V gene, CDR1 is SGHRS and CDR2 is YFSETQ. The ends were cut back, 0 bases at V and 2 bases at J, with 9 bases in the middle.

This clonotype has a count of ten or more. The chain links TRBV19 to TRBJ1-5; a possible D gene is TRBD1 (5 bases). V was pared by 6 bases and J by 2 bases, with 14 bases between. The CDR3 has 15 amino acids. Germline V CDR1 and CDR2: LNHDA, SQIVND (reference sequence). The CDR3 sequence: CASRNLTARNQPQHF. The CDR3, as DNA: TGTGCCAGTAGGAATCTGACAGCCCGCAATCAGCCCCAGCATTTT.

This clonotype showed up many times. The chain is built from TRBV14 and TRBJ1-1; 11 nucleotides agree with TRBD1. With V trimmed by 4 bases and J by 2 bases, 6 bases remained unmatched. Germline V gene lookup returns CDR1 SGHDN and CDR2 FVKESK. The CDR3 has 16 amino acids. CDR3 in DNA: TGTGCCAGCAGCCCGGACAGGGGGCCCCCCAACACTGAAGCTTTCTTT. It codes for CASSPDRGPPNTEAFF.

Note on this clonotype: This may be a read error, as it is one base from a much larger clone. The J gene is TRBJ2-7, the V gene TRBV11-2, with TRBD1 matching over 10 bases. Germline V gene lookup returns CDR1 SGHAT and CDR2 FQNNGV. J was trimmed by 5 bases and V by 5 bases; bases with no gene match: 9. There are 15 residues in the CDR3. The DNA of the CDR3 is TGTGCCAGCAGCCGCCGGACAGGGGGTAAGGACGAGCAGTACTTC. Translation: CASSRRTGGKDEQYF.

This clonotype was observed at least ten times. J is TRBJ2-1 and V is TRBV20-1, with a tentative D call TRBD1 (5 bases). V lost 6 bases, J lost 0 bases, and 9 bases lay in between. Germline assignment: CDR1 DFQATT and CDR2 SNEGSKA (reference sequence). This CDR3 spans 13 amino acids. In DNA form, the CDR3 reads TGCAGTGCGATCGACAGCTCCTACAATGAGCAGTTCTTC. This translates into CSAIDSSYNEQFF.

This clonotype was seen at least ten times. This rearrangement joins TRBV11-2 to TRBJ2-7, with D perhaps TRBD1 (6 bases). V was pared by 1 base and J by 2 bases, with 9 bases between. The CDR3 has 14 amino acids. Germline CDR1 is SGHAT and CDR2 is FQNNGV. The CDR3 DNA reads TGTGCCAGCAGCTTAGCGGACAGACCCTACGAGCAGTACTTC. Its translation: CASSLADRPYEQYF.

This clonotype was seen ten or more times. The V gene is TRBV6-6, the J gene TRBJ1-5; D is perhaps TRBD1 (6 bases). The CDR3 runs to 15 residues. Per the germline V gene, CDR1 is MNHNY and CDR2 is SVGAGI (reference sequence). Deletions cut 5 bases from V and 0 bases from J, with 11 bases between. CDR3 bases: TGTGCCAGCAGTCCCGGGACACATAGCAATCAGCCCCAGCATTTT. This encodes CASSPGTHSNQPQHF.

The table lists this clonotype with many counts. This rearrangement joins TRBV10-3 to TRBJ2-1; 9 nucleotides line up with TRBD2. The germline CDR1 and CDR2 sequences are ENHRY and SYGVKD. Losses at the gene ends were 8 bases for V and 7 bases for J; bases not matched to a gene: 15. The CDR3 spans 16 residues. CDR3 sequence reads: CAIPVLTSGMRNEQFF. In DNA, the CDR3 is TGTGCCATCCCAGTACTGACTAGCGGAATGCGAAATGAGCAGTTCTTC.

This clonotype was seen ten or more times. This rearrangement joins TRBV20-1 to TRBJ2-7, with 7 nucleotides matching TRBD1. V was clipped by 6 bases and J by 2 bases; unmatched bases: 10. The CDR3 extends over 14 amino acids. Per the germline V gene, CDR1 is DFQATT and CDR2 is SNEGSKA (reference sequence). CDR3 loop: CSALSNRGTYEQYF. The CDR3 nucleotides read TGCAGTGCCCTATCAAACAGGGGAACCTACGAGCAGTACTTC.

This clonotype was counted many times. The chain joins TRBV14 to TRBJ2-3, with D possibly TRBD1 on 6 matching bases. V was shortened by 0 bases and J by 0 bases, with 16 bases between the two germline ends. CDR1 SGHDN and CDR2 FVKESK come from the germline V gene. The CDR3 is made up of 18 amino acids. CDR3 sequence: CASSQDGTRQASTDTQYF. The CDR3 region has the DNA TGTGCCAGCAGCCAAGATGGAACCCGACAGGCTAGCACAGATACGCAGTATTTT.

This clonotype came up many times. V is TRBV14 and J is TRBJ2-7; the D call may be TRBD1 or TRBD2 (7 bases each). Trimming removed 4 bases at V and 6 bases at J, with 16 bases between. CDR1 is SGHDN, CDR2 FVKESK, per germline. CDR3 length: 14 residues. CDR3 DNA sequence: TGTGCCAGCAGCCGACCCAGGGGGGGCAGCGAGCAGTACTTC. It translates to CASSRPRGGSEQYF.